The source of this T cell receptor (beta chain) is a study of blood T cell repertoires in COVID-19 (TCRdb year 2020). A note on the overall study: Collaborator samples came from the United States, Italy and Spain and covered acute and convalescent phases of COVID-19. The samples were drawn from two sources: the first 160 participants of the ongoing ImmuneRACE study, and 1,200 or so subjects contributed by 6 global collaborators. The prospective study material was composed of cDNA or gDNA derived from T cells, B-cell-depleted T cells, or PBMCs. The repertoires were released in a freely available public database meant as a resource for research on the immune response to SARS-CoV-2. The sample metadata nearly always contained a de-identified subject ID, COVID-19 status, age in years and sex. Where available, HLA class I and class II types were taken from metadata supplied by the sample provider and were not determined by assay-based typing. Subjects who had been exposed to COVID-19, were actively infected with it, or had recovered from it provided the deeply sampled blood TCRbeta repertoires that made up the dataset. The paper's findings and limits, for the study overall: The quantity of clinical and demographic metadata differed by source and by participant and was supplied without curation.

TCRbeta CDR3 regions were amplified from genomic DNA using the immunoSEQ Assay, a bias-controlled multiplex PCR. Concerning the study's data processing: The number of nucleated cells in each sample was estimated by amplification of reference gene primers within the assay. To quantify the absolute abundance of each unique TCRbeta CDR3 rearrangement, sequence reads were collapsed and filtered. Productive Simpson clonality was computed per sample as the square root of Simpson's diversity index over productive rearrangements. Not all clones reach the TCRdb copy of this immuneACCESS table, which keeps in-frame sequences only. Checked studies attribute under half of the gap to unresolved V genes and leave the rest unexplained. For V, J and clone size, that table is used; D and trimming come from the DNA. The sample yields about 260,000 clones; about 80% were counted once. Of the sample, 1.5% to 2% is held by the ten largest clones.

Whole blood was collected in K2EDTA tubes by collaborating institutions according to the institutions' own protocols. Collaborator samples were shipped for TCRbeta analysis as frozen whole blood, isolated PBMCs, or DNA extracted from either sample type. This clone has a handful of counts. Its specific antigen is unknown. No base-level quality is on record; no much larger clone is a single base apart. The CDR3, from cysteine to phenylalanine, totals 11 residues. Only the CDR3 DNA is retained, 33 bases long and in frame from the first base. Taken from the germline V gene (reference sequence), the CDR1 and CDR2 loops are DFQATT and SNEGSKA. V gives up 3 bases and J gives up 5 bases, and the segment between their germline ends measures 7 bases.

Recombination connected TRBV20-1 to TRBJ1-1; the D segment cannot be called with confidence. This TCR was sampled from a woman of 80 years or more with acute or convalescent COVID-19. The sample consisted of peripheral blood. The bases read TGCAGTGCTAGTGTCGAGACTGAAGCTTTCTTT. Its product reads: CSASVETEAFF.